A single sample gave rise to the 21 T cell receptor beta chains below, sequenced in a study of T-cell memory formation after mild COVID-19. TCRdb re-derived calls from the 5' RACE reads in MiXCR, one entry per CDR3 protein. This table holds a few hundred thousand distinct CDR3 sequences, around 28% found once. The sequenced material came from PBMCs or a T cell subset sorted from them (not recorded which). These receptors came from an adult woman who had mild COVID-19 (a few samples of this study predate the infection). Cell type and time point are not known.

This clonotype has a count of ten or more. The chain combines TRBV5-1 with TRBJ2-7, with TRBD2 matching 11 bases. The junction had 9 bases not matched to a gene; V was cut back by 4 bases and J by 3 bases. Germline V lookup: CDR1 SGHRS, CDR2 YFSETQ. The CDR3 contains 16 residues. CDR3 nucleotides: TGCGCCAGCAGCGGCGGGACTAGCGGATTCTACTACGAGCAGTACTTC. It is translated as CASSGGTSGFYYEQYF. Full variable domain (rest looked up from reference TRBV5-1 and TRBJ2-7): KAGVTQTPRYLIKTRGQQVTLSCSPISGHRSVSWYQQTPGQGLQFLFEYFSETQRNKGNFPGRFSGRQFSNSRSEMNVSTLELGDSALYLCASSGGTSGFYYEQYFGPGTRLTVT.

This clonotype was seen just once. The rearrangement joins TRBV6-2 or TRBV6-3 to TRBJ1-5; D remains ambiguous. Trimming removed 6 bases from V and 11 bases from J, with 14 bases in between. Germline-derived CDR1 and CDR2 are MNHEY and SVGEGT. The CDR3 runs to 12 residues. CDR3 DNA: TGTGCCAGCAGCCGCGGGTGGGTGTCCCAGCATTTT. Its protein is CASSRGWVSQHF.

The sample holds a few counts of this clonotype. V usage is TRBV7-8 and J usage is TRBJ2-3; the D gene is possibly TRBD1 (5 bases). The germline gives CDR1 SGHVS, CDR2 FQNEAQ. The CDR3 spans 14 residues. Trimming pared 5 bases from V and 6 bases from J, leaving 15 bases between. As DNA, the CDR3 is TGTGCCAGCAGCCAAGGACGACAGTCCGATACGCAGTATTTT. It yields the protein CASSQGRQSDTQYF.

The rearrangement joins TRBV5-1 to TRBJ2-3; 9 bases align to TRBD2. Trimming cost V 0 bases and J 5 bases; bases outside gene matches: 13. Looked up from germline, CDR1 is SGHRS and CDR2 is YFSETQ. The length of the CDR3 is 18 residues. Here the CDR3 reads CASSLVAGGLGQQDTQYF. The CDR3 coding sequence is TGCGCCAGCAGCTTGGTGGCGGGGGGGCTGGGGCAGCAAGATACGCAGTATTTT.

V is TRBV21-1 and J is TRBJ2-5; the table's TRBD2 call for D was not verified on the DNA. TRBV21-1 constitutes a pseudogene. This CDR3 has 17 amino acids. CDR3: CASSNGTSGRTGETQYF. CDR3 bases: TGTGCCAGCAGCAACGGGACTAGCGGGAGAACCGGGGAGACCCAGTACTTC.

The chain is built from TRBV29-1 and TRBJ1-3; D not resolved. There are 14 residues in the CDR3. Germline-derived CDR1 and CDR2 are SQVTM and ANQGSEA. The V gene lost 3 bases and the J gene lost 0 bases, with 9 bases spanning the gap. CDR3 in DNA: TGCAGCGTTGATCCGGGGTACTCTGGAAACACCATATATTTT. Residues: CSVDPGYSGNTIYF.

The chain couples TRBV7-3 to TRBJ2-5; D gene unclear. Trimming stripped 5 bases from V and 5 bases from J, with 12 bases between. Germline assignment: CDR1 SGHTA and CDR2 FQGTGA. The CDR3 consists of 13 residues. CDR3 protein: CASSVTPMETQYF. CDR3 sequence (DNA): TGTGCCAGCAGCGTGACCCCTATGGAGACCCAGTACTTC. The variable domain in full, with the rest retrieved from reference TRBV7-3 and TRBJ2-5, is GAGVSQTPSNKVTEKGKYVELRCDPISGHTALYWYRQSLGQGPEFLIYFQGTGAADDSGLPNDRFFAVRPEGSVSTLKIQRTERGDSAVYLCASSVTPMETQYFGPGTRLLVL.

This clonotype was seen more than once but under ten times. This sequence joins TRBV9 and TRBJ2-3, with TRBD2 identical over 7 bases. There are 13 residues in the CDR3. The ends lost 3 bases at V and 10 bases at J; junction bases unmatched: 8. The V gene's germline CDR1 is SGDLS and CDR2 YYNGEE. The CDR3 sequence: CASSARGTLAQYF. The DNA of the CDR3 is TGTGCCAGCAGCGCGCGGGGGACCCTTGCGCAGTATTTT.

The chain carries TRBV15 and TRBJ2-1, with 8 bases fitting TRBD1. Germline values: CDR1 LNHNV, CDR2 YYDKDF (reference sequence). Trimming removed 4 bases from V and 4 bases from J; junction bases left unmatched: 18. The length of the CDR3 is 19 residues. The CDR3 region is CATSKVGQGALLIYNEQFF. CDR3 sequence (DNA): TGTGCCACCAGCAAAGTAGGGCAGGGGGCCCTTCTGATATACAATGAGCAGTTCTTC.

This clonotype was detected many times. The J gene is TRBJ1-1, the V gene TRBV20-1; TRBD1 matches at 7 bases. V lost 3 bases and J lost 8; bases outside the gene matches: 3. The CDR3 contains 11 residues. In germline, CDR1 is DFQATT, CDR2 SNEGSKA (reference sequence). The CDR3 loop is CSASGTAEAFF. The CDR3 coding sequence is TGCAGTGCTAGTGGGACAGCAGAAGCTTTCTTT.

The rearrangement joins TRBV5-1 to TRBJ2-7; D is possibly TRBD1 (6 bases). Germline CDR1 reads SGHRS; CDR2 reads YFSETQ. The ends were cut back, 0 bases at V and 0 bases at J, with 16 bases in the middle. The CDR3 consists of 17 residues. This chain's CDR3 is CASSLGDTAPSSYEQYF. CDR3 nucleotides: TGCGCCAGCAGCTTGGGGGACACGGCTCCTTCCTCCTACGAGCAGTACTTC.

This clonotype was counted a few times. CDR3 sequence (DNA): TGTGCCAGCATTCAGGGAACCCCCAATGAGCAGTTCTTC. It codes for CASIQGTPNEQFF. J is TRBJ2-1 and V is TRBV2; D is possibly TRBD1 (5 bases). The CDR3 runs to 13 residues. V shed 7 bases and J shed 6 bases, with 13 bases lying between them. Germline CDR1 SNHLY, CDR2 FYNNEI.

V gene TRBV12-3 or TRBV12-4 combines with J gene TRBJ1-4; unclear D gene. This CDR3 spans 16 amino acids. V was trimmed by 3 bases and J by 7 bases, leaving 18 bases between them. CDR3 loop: CASSFGNLQRGEKLFF. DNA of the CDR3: TGTGCCAGCAGTTTCGGAAATCTACAGCGAGGTGAAAAACTGTTTTTT.

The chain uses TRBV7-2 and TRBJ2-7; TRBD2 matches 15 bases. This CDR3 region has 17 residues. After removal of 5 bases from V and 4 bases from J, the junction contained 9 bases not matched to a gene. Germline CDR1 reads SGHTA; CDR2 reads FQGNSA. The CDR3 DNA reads TGTGCCAGCAGCCCGAGCGGGACTAGCGGGAGGATGTACGAGCAGTACTTC. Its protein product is CASSPSGTSGRMYEQYF.

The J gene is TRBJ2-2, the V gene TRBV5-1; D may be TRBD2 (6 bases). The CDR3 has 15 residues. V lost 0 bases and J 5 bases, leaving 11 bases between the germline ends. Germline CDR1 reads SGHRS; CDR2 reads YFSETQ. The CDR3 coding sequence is TGCGCCAGCAGCTTGGGCTTCGCGGGAACCGGGGAGCTGTTTTTT. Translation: CASSLGFAGTGELFF.

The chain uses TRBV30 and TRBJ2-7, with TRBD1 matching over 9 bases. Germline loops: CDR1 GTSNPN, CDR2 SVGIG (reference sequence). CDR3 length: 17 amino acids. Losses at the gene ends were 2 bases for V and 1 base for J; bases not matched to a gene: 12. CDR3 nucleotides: TGTGCCTGGAGTTCCCAACCGGGACAGGGTTCTTCCTACGAGCAGTACTTC. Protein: CAWSSQPGQGSSYEQYF. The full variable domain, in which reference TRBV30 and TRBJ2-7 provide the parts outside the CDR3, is SQTIHQWPATLVQPVGSPLSLECTVEGTSNPNLYWYRQAAGRGLQLLFYSVGIGQISSEVPQNLSASRPQDRQFILSSKKLLLSDSGFYLCAWSSQPGQGSSYEQYFGPGTRLTVT.

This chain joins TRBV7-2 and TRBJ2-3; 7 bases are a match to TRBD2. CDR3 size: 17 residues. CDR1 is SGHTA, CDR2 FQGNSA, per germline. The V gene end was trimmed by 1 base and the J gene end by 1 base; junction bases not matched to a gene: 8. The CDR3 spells CASSLGLAGTGTDTQYF. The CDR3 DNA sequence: TGTGCCAGCAGCTTAGGACTAGCCGGGACCGGCACAGATACGCAGTATTTT.

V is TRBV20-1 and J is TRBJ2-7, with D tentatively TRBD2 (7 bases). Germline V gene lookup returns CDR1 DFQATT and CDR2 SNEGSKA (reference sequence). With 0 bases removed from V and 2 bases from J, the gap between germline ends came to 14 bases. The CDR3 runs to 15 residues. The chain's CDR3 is CSARDGKGGTYEQYF. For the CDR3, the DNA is TGCAGTGCTAGAGATGGAAAGGGGGGGACCTACGAGCAGTACTTC.

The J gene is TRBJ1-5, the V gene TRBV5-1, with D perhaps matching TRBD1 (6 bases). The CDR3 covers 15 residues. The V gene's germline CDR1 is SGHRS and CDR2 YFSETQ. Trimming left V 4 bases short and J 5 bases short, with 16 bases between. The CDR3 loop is CASSPGDGRDQPQHF. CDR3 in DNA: TGCGCCAGCAGCCCAGGGGACGGGAGGGATCAGCCCCAGCATTTT.

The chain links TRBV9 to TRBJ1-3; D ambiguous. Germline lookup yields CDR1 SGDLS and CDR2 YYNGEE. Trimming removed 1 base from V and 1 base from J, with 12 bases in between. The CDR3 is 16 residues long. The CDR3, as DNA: TGTGCCAGCAGCGTACACCCTGTTAAATCTGGAAACACCATATATTTT. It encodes CASSVHPVKSGNTIYF.

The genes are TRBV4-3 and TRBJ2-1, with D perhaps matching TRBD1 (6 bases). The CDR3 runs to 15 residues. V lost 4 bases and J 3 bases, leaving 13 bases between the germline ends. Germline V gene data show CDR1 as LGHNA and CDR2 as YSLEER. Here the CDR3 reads CASSRPGHIYNEQFF. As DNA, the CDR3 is TGCGCCAGCAGCCGACCGGGACATATCTACAATGAGCAGTTCTTC.